This T cell receptor beta chain emerged from a study of blood T cell repertoires in COVID-19. Study background: Specimens from acute and convalescent COVID-19 originated in the United States, Italy and Spain. The analysed material was cDNA or gDNA that came from T cells, B-cell-depleted T cells, or PBMCs.

Authors' methods: By means of reference gene primer amplification, nucleated cell counts were estimated. Produced via immunoSEQ multiplex PCR; TCRdb's table is partial and in-frame only. Clone size and the V and J calls come from that table; the DNA yielded D and trimming. The sample has 150,000 to 200,000 clones; 65% to 80% are singletons. This receptor was obtained from a man in his fifties or sixties with acute or convalescent COVID-19. Sequenced sample: peripheral blood.

The CDR3 reads CASRPRRYGSSYEQYF. CDR3 DNA sequence: TGTGCCAGTAGGCCTCGGAGGTACGGGAGCTCCTACGAGCAGTACTTC. The J gene is TRBJ2-7, the V gene TRBV19; D might be TRBD2 (6 bases). The length of the CDR3 is 16 residues. Between the trimmed V and J ends, which lost 6 bases and 0 bases, there was a span of 18 bases. Germline CDR1 LNHDA, CDR2 SQIVND (reference sequence).